This T cell receptor (beta chain) was obtained from a study of blood T cell repertoires in COVID-19. This clone was seen only once. A junction boundary mismatches the germline segment, possibly from a read error. Seattle patient enrollment occurred during active infection, with longitudinal follow-up thereafter. The data were produced by immunoSEQ multiplex PCR, yet TCRdb's version contains in-frame clones alone and is incomplete. The repertoire holds roughly 230,000 clones, with 85% to 95% as singletons. This TCR was sampled from a man aged 25-40 years with COVID-19, enrolled during active disease. Sequencing was carried out using peripheral blood.

The CDR3 spells CASREDRVRLHGYTF. The CDR3 nucleotides read TGTGCCAGCAGGGAAGACAGGGTTCGATTGCATGGCTACACCTTC. The chain couples TRBV2 to TRBJ1-2; 7 positions agree with TRBD1. Germline CDR1 reads SNHLY; CDR2 reads FYNNEI. CDR3 size: 15 residues.